This TCR beta chain was identified during a study of shared clonotypes between healthy human individuals (dated by TCRdb to the early 2020s). A note on the overall study: A couple of women and a few men aged 18 to 49 years were included in the cohort. Blood TCR repertoires of five healthy adults were deeply sequenced to estimate repertoire size and the extent of clonotype sharing between individuals. For each donor, CD4 naive and CD4 memory were each given three plates, CD8 naive was given two plates, and CD8 memory was given one plate. Leukapheresis yielded between about 0.9 and 8.9 billion PBMCs per donor. To increase sequencing depth and limit assay-specific biases, TCR repertoire library preparation and sequencing were carried out by different laboratories using diverse techniques.

What the work shows at the level of the full study, not this receptor alone: Sampling was restricted to blood, and TCR repertoires in tissue are likely to differ from TCR repertoires in blood. Pairwise subsampling indicated that sequencing depth was expected to affect the degree of clonotype sharing among donors. Naive subsets generally had larger estimated clonotype richness than memory subsets. Across a few donors, roughly 5.4% of naive CD4, 3.5% of naive CD8, 2% to 2.5% of memory CD4, and roughly 0.41% of memory CD8 clonotypes were shared. Even with the large sequencing depth, rarefaction of the sorted-subset datasets indicated that sequencing was incomplete. The small number of donors limited the genetic and exposure-history diversity represented. Higher generation probabilities were observed for clonotypes shared by all four sorted-subset donors than for non-shared clonotypes.

Regarding this clone: The antigen it recognizes is unknown. The record has no base qualities; no much larger clone is one base away.

CD8 naive samples consisted of CD45RO-negative cells that were positively selected for CCR7, yielding a CD45RA+CCR7+ population without TemRA cells. The donors were healthy, HIV-negative adults with no recently reported acute infections or vaccinations. Only Caucasian adults living in Nashville, Tennessee, USA were represented among the donors. Blood was collected by leukapheresis, and PBMCs were isolated by Ficoll-Histopaque density gradient centrifugation and then cryopreserved in liquid nitrogen vapor phase. Purity and quantity of every magnetically sorted T cell population were checked by analytical flow cytometry. Genomic DNA was isolated from every sorted fraction and measured by UV absorbance on a Nanodrop 2000c. The germline V gene encodes CDR1 MDHEN and CDR2 SYDVKM. The CDR3 covers 17 residues, taking in both the cysteine and the phenylalanine. The read is trimmed to its CDR3 DNA, 51 bases read in frame from base 1. Between the V and J ends, shortened by 2 bases and 0 bases respectively, the junction contains 14 bases.

TCR CDR3 regions were amplified from genomic DNA by multiplex PCR using the deep immunoSEQ assay. Extracted genomic DNA from each cell subset was spread evenly across all wells of several immunoSEQ 96-well plates, with each plate serving as a replicate. For sorted subsets, around 200 ng genomic DNA, equal to some 30,000 T cell genomes, was loaded into each replicate PCR. Purified libraries were measured with a Qubit 3.0 fluorometer, size-checked on a Bioanalyzer 2100, and measured again with the KAPA Library Quantification kit. Every immunoSEQ 96-well plate was sequenced on a dedicated single-read 150-cycle Illumina NextSeq 550 flow cell. In the authors' own workflow: The immunoSEQ output contained only junctional sequences without quality scores, so filtering could not match that applied to full-length reads. To assign V/J genes and CDR3, sequences were annotated against IMGT germline references using PyIR, a Python wrapper for IgBLAST v1.9. Reads were filtered out if the reads had weak V/J assignments (E-value above 1e-6), no CDR3, stop codons, out-of-frame junctions, or ambiguous translated residues. A V3J clonotype was defined by an identical inferred V gene, J gene, and CDR3 amino acid sequence. The percentage overlap between two repertoires was calculated by dividing the number of shared unique clonotypes by the size of the smaller repertoire. Richness of each repertoire was evaluated using RTK rarefaction, the Chao1 estimator, and Recon v2.1 estimates of unobserved clonotypes. Generation probabilities for all TCRbeta clonotypes obtained by the gDNA method from a few donors were computed using OLGA. In TCRdb, the immuneACCESS table is reduced to in-frame sequences with V and J assigned. These tables do not hold every clone; where another copy was compared, an unresolved V gene accounts for under half, and the others remain unexplained. V, J and clone size are taken as reported in that table, and D and trimming were inferred from the DNA itself. Here the sample has approximately 1.9 million clones; around 93% occur a single time. Under 2% of the sample is in the top ten clones.

This sequence uses TRBV28 and TRBJ1-5, and the D gene may be TRBD1, 6 bases matching. Sequencing was performed on naive CD8+ T cells from PBMCs. The sample's cell subset or site label, decoded: CD45RA+CCR7+. The clonotype was recovered from a man between 18 and 35 years old in good health. Some clones in this sample may be carry-over from other donors' samples. Here is the DNA: TGTGCCAGCAGTTTAGCCGGGACACATTATAGCAATCAGCCCCAGCATTTT. Translation gives CASSLAGTHYSNQPQHF.